This entry is about one T cell receptor beta chain. This entry belongs to a study of blood T cell repertoires in COVID-19. V was trimmed by 2 bases and J by 1 base, leaving 15 bases between them. The CDR3 covers 17 residues. The V gene's germline CDR1 is MGHRA and CDR2 YSYEKL. TCRdb keeps only in-frame clones here, not all; method: immunoSEQ multiplex PCR. The sample contains a few hundred thousand clones, more than 75% of which appear only once. The sample taken for sequencing was PBMCs or T cells enriched from blood (not recorded which). This TCR was sampled from a man aged 25-45 years in a cohort exposed to, infected with or recovered from COVID-19 (not recorded which). This chain uses TRBV4-1 with TRBJ1-5; D is undetermined. CDR3 residues: CASSQSSLGVSNQPQHF. The CDR3 DNA follows: TGCGCCAGCAGCCAATCTTCTCTCGGGGTAAGCAATCAGCCCCAGCATTTT.